This T cell receptor (beta chain) is from a study of T cells expressing NK-cell markers (dated by TCRdb to 2020 to 2021). Regarding the complete study: Several donors provided sorted CD3+CD56+NKG2C+, CD3+CD56+NKG2C- and CD3+CD56-NKG2C+ T-cell subsets, whose TCR beta-chain repertoires were profiled. Randomly selected healthy volunteers, three men and five women, were used as the eight sequenced donors. Sequencing of the libraries produced 2 x 150 bp reads on Illumina HiSeq 2000/2500, MiSeq or NextSeq. Among the eight sequenced donors, only one was HCMV-seronegative, while the other seven were HCMV-seropositive.

Study-wide findings and limitations: Whether the expanded NKG2C-expressing T cell clones were specific for HCMV antigens was left unclear. In roughly 6 donors, the dominant CD3+CD56+NKG2C+ clonotypes ranked among the top 10 CD8+ clonotypes, making up roughly 1.0-7.0% of CD8+ T cells. Those dominant clonotypes were again the most abundant among CD3+CD56-NKG2C+ cells in a handful of donors, at roughly 25-60.1%.

This sample was sequenced with an Illumina HiSeq 2000. TCR beta cDNA libraries were prepared using 5'RACE template switching, which introduced a universal primer site and unique molecular identifiers. cDNA synthesis was primed from the TCR beta constant segment, followed by two successive PCR amplification steps. The study's processing was this. MIGEC handled demultiplexing of the reads and grouping by UMI, while MiTCR was used to assemble and quantify clonotypes. To exclude erroneous sequences, only TCR cDNA sequences supported by at least two reads were retained. The tcR package was used for downstream repertoire analysis, and clonotypes were matched between fractions using CDR3 nucleotide sequence together with V segment. Antigen specificity was annotated against VDJdb with VDJmatch, allowing one amino acid substitution in CDR3. Each entry corresponds to one CDR3 protein sequence from reads that TCRdb reprocessed, and DNA is not given. In this record, the V and J calls reflect TCRdb's handling and not the investigators' own analysis. The sample's own table lists 500,000 to 700,000 distinct CDR3 sequences. The ten top clones hold 3% to 4.5% of the sample.

CDR3 length: 15 amino acids, cysteine to phenylalanine. This entry has no DNA. The germline V gene encodes CDR1 GTSNPN and CDR2 SVGIG (reference sequence). A commercial ELISA kit detecting HCMV-specific IgG in serum was used to determine HCMV serostatus. Ficoll density gradient centrifugation was used to isolate peripheral blood mononuclear cells from blood. Comment on this clonotype: No cognate antigen has been identified for it.

Sequenced material: blood T cells: a sorted CD56 or NKG2C T cell subset, CD4+ or CD8+ T cells, or bulk PBMC T cells (not recorded which). The clonotype comes from a young man in good health. Donor details come from another sample of the same person, matched by shared clones. This chain joins TRBV30 to TRBJ1-4; TCRdb indicates TRBD1, and absent DNA this call remains unverified. The CDR3 corresponds to CAWSYRGRGGEKLFF.